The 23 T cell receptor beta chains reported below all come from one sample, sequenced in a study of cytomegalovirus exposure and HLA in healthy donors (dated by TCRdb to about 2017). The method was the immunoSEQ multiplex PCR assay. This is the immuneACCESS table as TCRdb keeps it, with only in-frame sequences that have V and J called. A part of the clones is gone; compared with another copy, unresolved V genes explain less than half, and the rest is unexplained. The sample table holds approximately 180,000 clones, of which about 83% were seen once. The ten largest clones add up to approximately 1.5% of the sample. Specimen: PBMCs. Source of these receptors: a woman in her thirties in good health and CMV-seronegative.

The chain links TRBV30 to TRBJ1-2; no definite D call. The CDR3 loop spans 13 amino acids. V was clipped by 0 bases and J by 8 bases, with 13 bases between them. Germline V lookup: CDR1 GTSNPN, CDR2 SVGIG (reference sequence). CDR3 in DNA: TGTGCCTGGAGTGTAGGCCATGCCGGGGGCTACACCTTC. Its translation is CAWSVGHAGGYTF.

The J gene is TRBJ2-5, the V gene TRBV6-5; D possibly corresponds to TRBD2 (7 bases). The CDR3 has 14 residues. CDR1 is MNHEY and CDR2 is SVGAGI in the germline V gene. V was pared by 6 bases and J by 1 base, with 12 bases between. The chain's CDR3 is CASSSGGPQETQYF. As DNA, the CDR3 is TGTGCCAGCAGCTCCGGGGGGCCCCAAGAGACCCAGTACTTC.

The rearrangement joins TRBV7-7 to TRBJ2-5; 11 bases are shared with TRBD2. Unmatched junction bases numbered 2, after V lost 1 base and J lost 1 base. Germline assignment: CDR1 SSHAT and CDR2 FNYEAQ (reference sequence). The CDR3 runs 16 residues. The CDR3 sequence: CASSLGLAGSQETQYF. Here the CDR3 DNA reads TGTGCCAGCAGCTTAGGACTAGCGGGGAGCCAAGAGACCCAGTACTTC.

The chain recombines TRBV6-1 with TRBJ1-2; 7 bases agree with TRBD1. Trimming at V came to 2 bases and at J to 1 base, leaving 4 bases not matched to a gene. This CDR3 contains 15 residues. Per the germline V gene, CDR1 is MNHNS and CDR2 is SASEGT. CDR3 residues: CASSEWDSHNYGYTF. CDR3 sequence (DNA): TGTGCCAGCAGTGAATGGGACAGTCATAACTATGGCTACACCTTC.

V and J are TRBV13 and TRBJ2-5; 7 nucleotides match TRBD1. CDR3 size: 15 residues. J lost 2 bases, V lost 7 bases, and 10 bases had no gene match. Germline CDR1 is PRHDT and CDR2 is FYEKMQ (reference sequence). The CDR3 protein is CASTKTGTVQETQYF. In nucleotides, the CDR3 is TGTGCCAGCACAAAAACCGGGACAGTACAAGAGACCCAGTACTTC. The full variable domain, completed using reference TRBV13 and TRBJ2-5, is AAGVIQSPRHLIKEKRETATLKCYPIPRHDTVYWYQQGPGQDPQFLISFYEKMQSDKGSIPDRFSAQQFSDYHSELNMSSLELGDSALYFCASTKTGTVQETQYFGPGTRLLVL.

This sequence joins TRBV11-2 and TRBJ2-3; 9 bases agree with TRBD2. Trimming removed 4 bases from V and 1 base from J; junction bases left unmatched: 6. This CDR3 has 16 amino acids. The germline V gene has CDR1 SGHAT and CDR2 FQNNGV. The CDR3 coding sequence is TGTGCCAGCAGCTCACCTAGCGGGGACGGCACAGATACGCAGTATTTT. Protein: CASSSPSGDGTDTQYF. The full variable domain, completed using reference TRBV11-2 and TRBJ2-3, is EAGVAQSPRYKIIEKRQSVAFWCNPISGHATLYWYQQILGQGPKLLIQFQNNGVVDDSQLPKDRFSAERLKGVDSTLKIQPAKLEDSAVYLCASSSPSGDGTDTQYFGPGTRLTVL.

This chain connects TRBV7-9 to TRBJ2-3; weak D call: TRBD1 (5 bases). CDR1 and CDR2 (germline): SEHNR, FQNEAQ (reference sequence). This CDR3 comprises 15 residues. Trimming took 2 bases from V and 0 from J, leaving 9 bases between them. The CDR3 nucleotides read TGTGCCAGCAGCTTACAGGGAAGGAGCACAGATACGCAGTATTTT. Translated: CASSLQGRSTDTQYF.

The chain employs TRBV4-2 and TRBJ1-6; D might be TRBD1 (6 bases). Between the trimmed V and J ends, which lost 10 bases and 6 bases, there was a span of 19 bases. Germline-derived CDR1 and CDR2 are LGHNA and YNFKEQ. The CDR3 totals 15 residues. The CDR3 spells CATGGAGWGNSPLHF. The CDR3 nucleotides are TGTGCCACCGGGGGGGCCGGTTGGGGTAATTCACCCCTCCACTTT.

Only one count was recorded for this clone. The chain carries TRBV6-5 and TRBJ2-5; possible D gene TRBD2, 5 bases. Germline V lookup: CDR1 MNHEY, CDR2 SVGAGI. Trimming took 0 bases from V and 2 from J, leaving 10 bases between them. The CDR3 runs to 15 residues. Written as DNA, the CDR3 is TGTGCCAGCAGTTACTCCTCGGGAAGTCAAGAGACCCAGTACTTC. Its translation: CASSYSSGSQETQYF.

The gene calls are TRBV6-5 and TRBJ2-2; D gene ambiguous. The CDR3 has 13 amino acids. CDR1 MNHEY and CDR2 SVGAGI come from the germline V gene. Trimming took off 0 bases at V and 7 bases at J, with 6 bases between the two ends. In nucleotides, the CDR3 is TGTGCCAGCAGTTACTCATCCAGCGGGGAGCTGTTTTTT. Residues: CASSYSSSGELFF.

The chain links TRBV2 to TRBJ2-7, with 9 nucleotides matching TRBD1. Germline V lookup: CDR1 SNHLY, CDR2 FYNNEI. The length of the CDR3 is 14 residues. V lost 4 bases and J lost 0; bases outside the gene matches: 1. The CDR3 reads CASSGTGVSYEQYF. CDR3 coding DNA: TGTGCCAGCAGTGGGACAGGGGTCTCCTACGAGCAGTACTTC.

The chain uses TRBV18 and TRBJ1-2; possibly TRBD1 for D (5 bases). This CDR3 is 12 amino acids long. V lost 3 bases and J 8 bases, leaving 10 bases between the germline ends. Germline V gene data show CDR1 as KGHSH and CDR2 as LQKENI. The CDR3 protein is CASSPTGDGYTF. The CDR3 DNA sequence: TGTGCCAGCTCACCTACAGGAGACGGCTACACCTTC.

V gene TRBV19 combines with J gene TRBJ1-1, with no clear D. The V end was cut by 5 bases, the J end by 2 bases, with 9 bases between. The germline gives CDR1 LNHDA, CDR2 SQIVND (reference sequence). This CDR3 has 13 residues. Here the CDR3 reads CASSVAANTEAFF. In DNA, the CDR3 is TGTGCCAGTAGTGTTGCGGCCAACACTGAAGCTTTCTTT.

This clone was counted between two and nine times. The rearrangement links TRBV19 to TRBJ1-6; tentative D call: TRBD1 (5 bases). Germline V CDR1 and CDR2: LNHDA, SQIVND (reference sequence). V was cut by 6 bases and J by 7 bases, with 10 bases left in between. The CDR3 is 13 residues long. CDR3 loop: CASRLTVNSPLHF. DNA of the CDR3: TGTGCCAGTAGGTTGACAGTCAATTCACCCCTCCACTTT.

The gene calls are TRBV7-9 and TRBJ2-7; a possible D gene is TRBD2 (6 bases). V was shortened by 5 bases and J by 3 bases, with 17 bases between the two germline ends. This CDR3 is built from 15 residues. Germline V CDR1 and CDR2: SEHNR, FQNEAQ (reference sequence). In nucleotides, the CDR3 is TGTGCCAGCAGCGCCCTGGGTAGCGGCCTCTACGAGCAGTACTTC. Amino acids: CASSALGSGLYEQYF.

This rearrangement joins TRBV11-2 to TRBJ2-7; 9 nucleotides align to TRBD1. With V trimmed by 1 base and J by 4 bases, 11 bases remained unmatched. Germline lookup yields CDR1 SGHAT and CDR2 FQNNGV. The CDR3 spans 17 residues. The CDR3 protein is CASSLGHRDRDSYEQYF. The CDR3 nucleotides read TGTGCCAGCAGCTTAGGTCACCGGGACAGGGACTCATACGAGCAGTACTTC.

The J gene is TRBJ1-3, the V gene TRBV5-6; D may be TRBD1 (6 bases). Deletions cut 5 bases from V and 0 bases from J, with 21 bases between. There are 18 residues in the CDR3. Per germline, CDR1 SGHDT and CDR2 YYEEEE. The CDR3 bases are TGTGCCAGCAGGAAGCGGGGGACGGGGGCCTTCTCTGGAAACACCATATATTTT. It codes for CASRKRGTGAFSGNTIYF.

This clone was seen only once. The CDR3 reads CASSPITRGYNSPLHF. In DNA form, the CDR3 reads TGTGCCAGCAGCCCAATTACCCGGGGCTATAATTCACCCCTCCACTTT. The chain uses TRBV7-8 and TRBJ1-6; D gene uncertain. Germline V gives CDR1 SGHVS, CDR2 FQNEAQ. The V end lost 5 bases, the J end lost 3 bases, and 14 bases lay between the germline ends. The CDR3 loop spans 16 amino acids.

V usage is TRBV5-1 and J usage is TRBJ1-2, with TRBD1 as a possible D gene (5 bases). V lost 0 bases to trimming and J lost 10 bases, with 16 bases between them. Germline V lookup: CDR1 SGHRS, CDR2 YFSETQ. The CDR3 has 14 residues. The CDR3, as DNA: TGCGCCAGCAGCTTGGCTTCTGGGGCGGGAGACTACACCTTC. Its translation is CASSLASGAGDYTF.

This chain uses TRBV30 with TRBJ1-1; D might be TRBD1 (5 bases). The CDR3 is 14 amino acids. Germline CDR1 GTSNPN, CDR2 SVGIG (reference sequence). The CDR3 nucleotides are TGTGCTCTAACGGGGGGGGATTTTGGCACTGAAGCTTTCTTT. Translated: CALTGGDFGTEAFF.

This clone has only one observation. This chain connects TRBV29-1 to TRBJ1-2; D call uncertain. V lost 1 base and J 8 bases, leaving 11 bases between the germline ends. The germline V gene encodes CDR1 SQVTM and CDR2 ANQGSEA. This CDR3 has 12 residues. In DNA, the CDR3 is TGCAGCGTTGAAGTATTGCCTGAGGGCTACACCTTC. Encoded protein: CSVEVLPEGYTF.

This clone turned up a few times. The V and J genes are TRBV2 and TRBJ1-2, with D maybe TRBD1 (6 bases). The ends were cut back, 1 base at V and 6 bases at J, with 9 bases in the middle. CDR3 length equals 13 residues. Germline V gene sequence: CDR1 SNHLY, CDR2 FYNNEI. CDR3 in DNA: TGTGCCAGCAGTGAAGAGGGGGGGGATGGCTACACCTTC. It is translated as CASSEEGGDGYTF.

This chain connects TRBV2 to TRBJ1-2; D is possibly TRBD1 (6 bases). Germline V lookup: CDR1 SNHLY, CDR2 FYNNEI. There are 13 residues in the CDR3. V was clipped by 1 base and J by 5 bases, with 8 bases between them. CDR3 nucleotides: TGTGCCAGCAGTGAAGTCAGGGGATATGGCTACACCTTC. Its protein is CASSEVRGYGYTF.